Listed here are 5 T cell receptor beta chains from one sample, sequenced in a study of tumor and adjacent non-tumor tissue in lung cancer. The library came from three nested PCR rounds adapted from ARM-PCR protocols. Each CDR3 protein is one row after TCRdb ran MiXCR on the multiplex PCR reads. Of about 75,000 distinct CDR3 sequences detected, around 70% appear once; the ten largest clones hold roughly 26%. RNA was extracted from bulk tissue without any cell sorting. More than 3 cm separated this lung sample from the edge of the tumor. The sequencing input was distant non-tumor lung tissue. The receptors here all came from a woman aged 45-59 years with non-small cell lung cancer.

A note on this clonotype: The junction departs from the called germline gene at one end, perhaps through a read error. The J gene is TRBJ2-2, the V gene TRBV11-2; the D gene could be TRBD1 or TRBD2 (5 bases each). CDR3 length: 12 amino acids. The germline V gene encodes CDR1 SGHAT and CDR2 FQNNGV. CDR3 in amino acids: CASNLDQGAPHF. The CDR3 DNA reads as TGTGCCAGCAACTTGGATCAGGGAGCCCCCCATTTT.

On this clonotype itself: A junction end diverges from the germline sequence, so it may reflect a read error. The chain combines TRBV4-1 with TRBJ1-1, with unresolved D. The CDR3 loop spans 16 amino acids. Germline CDR1 and CDR2: MGHRA and YSYEKL. CDR3 in DNA: TGCGCCAGTAGCCAAGGCCAGTACCGATTGAACACTGAAGCTTTCTTT. Its protein product is CASSQGQYRLNTEAFF.

This clonotype appeared many times. J is TRBJ2-5 and V is TRBV20-1, with D hard to call. Germline lookup yields CDR1 DFQATT and CDR2 SNEGSKA (reference sequence). The CDR3 loop spans 14 amino acids. V dropped 3 bases and J dropped 0 bases, with 11 bases sitting between them. The CDR3 DNA reads TGCAGTGCTAGTACCAGGAAAAACCAAGAGACCCAGTACTTC. It yields the protein CSASTRKNQETQYF.

This clonotype has only one observation. Compared with germline, one end of the junction differs, possibly owing to a read error. The gene calls are TRBV6-2 or TRBV6-3 and TRBJ1-2; 9 bases fit TRBD1. The CDR3 is 14 residues long. CDR1 is MNHEY, CDR2 SVGEGT, per germline. The CDR3 sequence is CASSRGQGQNGYIF. The CDR3 DNA is TGTGCCAGCAGCCGCGGACAGGGGCAGAATGGCTACATTTTC.

This clonotype was seen at least ten times. The J gene is TRBJ2-3, the V gene TRBV20-1; D not certain. The V gene's germline CDR1 is DFQATT and CDR2 SNEGSKA (reference sequence). This CDR3 has 15 amino acids. V was cut by 0 bases and J by 5 bases, with 15 bases left in between. This CDR3 is CSAREPEPVRDTQYF. The CDR3, as DNA: TGCAGTGCTAGAGAACCGGAGCCGGTCCGAGATACGCAGTATTTT.